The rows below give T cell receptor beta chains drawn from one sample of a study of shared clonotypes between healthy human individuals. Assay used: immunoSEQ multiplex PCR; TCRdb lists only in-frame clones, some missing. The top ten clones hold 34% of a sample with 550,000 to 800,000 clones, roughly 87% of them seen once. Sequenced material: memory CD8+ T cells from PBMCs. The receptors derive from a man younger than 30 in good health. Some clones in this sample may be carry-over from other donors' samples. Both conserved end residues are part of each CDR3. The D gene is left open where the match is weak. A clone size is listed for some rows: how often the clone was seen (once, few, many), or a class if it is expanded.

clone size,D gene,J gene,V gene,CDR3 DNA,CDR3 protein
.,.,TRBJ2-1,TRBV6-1,TGTGGGGCGATTGGCCTCTCCTACAATGAGCAGTTCTTC,CGAIGLSYNEQFF
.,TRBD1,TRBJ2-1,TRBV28,TGTGCCAGCAGTCCCGCCAGGGGGCCGGGCAATGAGCAGTTCTTC,CASSPARGPGNEQFF
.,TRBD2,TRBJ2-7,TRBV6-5,TGTGCCAGCAGTTACTCGAGGGACTACCCCTACGAGCAGTACTTC,CASSYSRDYPYEQYF
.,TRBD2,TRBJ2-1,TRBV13,TGTGCCAGCAGCTCCCGGACTAGCGGGACCTACAATGAGCAGTTCTTC,CASSSRTSGTYNEQFF
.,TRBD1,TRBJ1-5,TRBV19,TGTGCCAGTAGTATAATTTTCGGACAGGGTGGTCAGCCCCAGCATTTT,CASSIIFGQGGQPQHF
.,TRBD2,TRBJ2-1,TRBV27,TGTGCCAGCAGTTTATTGGCGCTAGCGGGAGGGCCCCATGAGCAGTTCTTC,CASSLLALAGGPHEQFF
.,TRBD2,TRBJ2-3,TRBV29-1,TGCAGCGTGGCGACTAGCGGGTTGGCGGATACGCAGTATTTT,CSVATSGLADTQYF
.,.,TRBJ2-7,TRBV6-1,TGTGCCAGCAGTGAAGGACCTGGGAGATCCTACGAGCAGTACTTC,CASSEGPGRSYEQYF
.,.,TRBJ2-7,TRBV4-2,TGTGCCAGCAGCCAAGATCCCGGTGAGGGCTCCGAGCAGTACTTC,CASSQDPGEGSEQYF
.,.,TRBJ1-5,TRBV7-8,TGTGCCAGCAGCTTAAGGGACAATCAGCCCCAGCATTTT,CASSLRDNQPQHF
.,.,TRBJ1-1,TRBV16,TGTGCCAGCAGCCAATCTGGCCCTAACACTGAAGCTTTCTTT,CASSQSGPNTEAFF
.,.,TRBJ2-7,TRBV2,TGTGCCAGCAGTGCGGGGGACATCACCCGGGAGCAGTACTTC,CASSAGDITREQYF
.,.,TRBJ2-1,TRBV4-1,TGCGCCAGCAGCCAAGCTAGCGCTAGCTCCTACAATGAGCAGTTCTTC,CASSQASASSYNEQFF
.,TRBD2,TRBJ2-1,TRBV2,TGTGCCAGCCAGACTAGCGGCCCCATGTGGGATGAGCAGTTCTTC,CASQTSGPMWDEQFF
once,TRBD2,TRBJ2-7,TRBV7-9,TGTGCCAGCAGCTCAAAGACTAGCGGGAGTGGGAAGCCCACCTACGAGCAGTACTTC,CASSSKTSGSGKPTYEQYF
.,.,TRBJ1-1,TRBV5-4,TGTGCCAGCAGCTTGGGAGGGGGAAGAGGTACTGAAGCTTTCTTT,CASSLGGGRGTEAFF
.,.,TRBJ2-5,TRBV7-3,TGTGCCAGCAGCCCCCACGAAGAGACCCAGTACTTC,CASSPHEETQYF
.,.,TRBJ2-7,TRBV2,TGTGCCAGCAGTGAAGCGCCAGGCCAGGGACGAGGATACTACGAGCAGTACTTC,CASSEAPGQGRGYYEQYF
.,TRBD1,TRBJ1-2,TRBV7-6,TGTGCCAGCAGCCGCGGGACAGGGGGGTCTGTCTATGGCTACACCTTC,CASSRGTGGSVYGYTF
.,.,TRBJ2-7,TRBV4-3,TGCGCCAGCAGCCAGAATCGGGAGTATGGCACCTACGAGCAGTACTTC,CASSQNREYGTYEQYF
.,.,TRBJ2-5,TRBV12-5,TGTGCTTGCCAGGACTGGGGACAAGAGACCCAGTACTTC,CACQDWGQETQYF
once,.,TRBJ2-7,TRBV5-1,TGCGCCAGCAGCTTTGGGGAATCCTACGAGCAGTACTTC,CASSFGESYEQYF
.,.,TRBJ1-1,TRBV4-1,TGCGCCAGCAGCCAGTCGGGCCCGAGCGATGGTGAAGCTTTCTTT,CASSQSGPSDGEAFF
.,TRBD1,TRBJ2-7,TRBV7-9,TGTGCCAGCAGCGCCCCCGGGACAGGGTCCTACGAGCAGTACTTC,CASSAPGTGSYEQYF
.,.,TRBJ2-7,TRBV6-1,TGTGCCAGCAGTGAAGGGCCGGGAACATCCTACGAGCAGTACTTC,CASSEGPGTSYEQYF
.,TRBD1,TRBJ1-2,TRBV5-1,TGCGCCAGCAGCCCAAGTGGGGCACCCACAGGGGCGAGTAACTATGGCTACACCTTC,CASSPSGAPTGASNYGYTF
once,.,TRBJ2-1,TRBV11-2,TGTGCCAGCAGCTTAGACCTGGGACTGGGCAATGAGCAGTTCTTC,CASSLDLGLGNEQFF
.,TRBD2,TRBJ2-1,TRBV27,TGTGCCAGCAGGACTAGCGGGAGCCCCTACAATGAGCAGTTCTTC,CASRTSGSPYNEQFF
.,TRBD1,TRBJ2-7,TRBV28,TGTGCCAGCAGGTGGACAGGTCAACCCGACGAGCAGTACTTC,CASRWTGQPDEQYF
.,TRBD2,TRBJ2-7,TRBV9,TGTGCCAGCAGCGTAGAACCGGGAGGGGAATACGAGCAGTACTTC,CASSVEPGGEYEQYF
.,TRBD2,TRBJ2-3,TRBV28,TGTGCCAGCAGGCCCCCGGGGCTAGCGGGAGGCGCAACAGATACGCAGTATTTT,CASRPPGLAGGATDTQYF
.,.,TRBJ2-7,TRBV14,TGTGCCAGCAGCCAATTTGGTGTCATCACCCGCTACGAGCAGTACTTC,CASSQFGVITRYEQYF
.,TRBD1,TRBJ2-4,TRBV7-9,TGTGCCAGCAGCTTTAAACAGGGGGCGGGAGCCAAAAACATTCAGTACTTC,CASSFKQGAGAKNIQYF
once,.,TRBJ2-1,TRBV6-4,TGTGCCAGCAGTGACTCCCCGATAAGCTCCTACAATGAGCAGTTCTTC,CASSDSPISSYNEQFF
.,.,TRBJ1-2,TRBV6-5,TGTGCCAGCAGTCCGGGACGAGCAGGCTACACCTTC,CASSPGRAGYTF
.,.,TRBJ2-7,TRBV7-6,TGTGCCAGCAGCCCATGGTCGGGGACAATGACCTACGAGCAGTACTTC,CASSPWSGTMTYEQYF
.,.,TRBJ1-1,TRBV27,TGTGCCAGCAGTCCTTACCCCGAGATGAACACTGAAGCTTTCTTT,CASSPYPEMNTEAFF
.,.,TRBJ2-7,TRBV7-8,TGTGCCAGCAGCCCCGCGGGGGAGCAGTACTTC,CASSPAGEQYF
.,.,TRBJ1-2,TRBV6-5,TGTGCCAGCAGTTACTCGCCGGACTACTATGGCTACACCTTC,CASSYSPDYYGYTF
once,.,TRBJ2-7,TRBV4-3,TGCGCCAGCAGCCAAGGGACTGATTCTTACGAGCAGTACTTC,CASSQGTDSYEQYF
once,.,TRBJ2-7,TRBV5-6,TGTGCCAGCACCCCACAGAGCTCCTACGAGCAGTACTTC,CASTPQSSYEQYF
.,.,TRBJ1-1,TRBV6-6,TGTGCCAGCAGTTCAACGCGGACGCCCAACACTGAAGCTTTCTTT,CASSSTRTPNTEAFF
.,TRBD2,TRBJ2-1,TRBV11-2,TGTGCCAGCAGCAGGACAGGAAGGACTAGCGGGCGGCCGGGTAATGAGCAGTTCTTC,CASSRTGRTSGRPGNEQFF
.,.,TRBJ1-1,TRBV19,TGTGCCAGTAAAGAAGTGAACACTGAAGCTTTCTTT,CASKEVNTEAFF
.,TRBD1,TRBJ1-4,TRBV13,TGTGCCAGCAGCCACGGGACAGGGCGAAGAAATGAAAAACTGTTTTTT,CASSHGTGRRNEKLFF
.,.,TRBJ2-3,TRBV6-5,TGTGCCAGCAGTTACGGCGGGACTAGCACAGATACGCAGTATTTT,CASSYGGTSTDTQYF
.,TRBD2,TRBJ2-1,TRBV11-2,TGTGCCAGCAGCTTTACGACTAGCGGCAATGAGCAGTTCTTC,CASSFTTSGNEQFF
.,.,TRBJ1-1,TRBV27,TGTGCCAGCAGTTTCCGCATGAACACTGAAGCTTTCTTT,CASSFRMNTEAFF
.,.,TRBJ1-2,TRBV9,TGTGCCAGCAGCGTAGCTTATGGCTACACCTTC,CASSVAYGYTF
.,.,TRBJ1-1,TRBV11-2,TGTGCCAGCAGCTTAGATGGGGGGTCTGAAGCTTTCTTT,CASSLDGGSEAFF
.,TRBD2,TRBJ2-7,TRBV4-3,TGCGCCAGCAGCCAAGGTGGGGGACTAGCTGGACACGAGCAGTACTTC,CASSQGGGLAGHEQYF
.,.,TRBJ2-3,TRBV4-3,TGCGCCAGCAGCCAAGATCTTGGCGGGGATATCACAGATACGCAGTATTTT,CASSQDLGGDITDTQYF
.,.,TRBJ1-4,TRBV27,TGTGCCAGTCAGTCCAGGGGTGAGAAACTGTTTTTT,CASQSRGEKLFF